The T cell receptor (beta chain) described here comes from a study of blood T cell repertoires in COVID-19. Study overall: Samples came from the United States, Italy and Spain, spanning acute and convalescent COVID-19. In each case, the material was cDNA or gDNA derived from T cells, B-cell-depleted T cells, or PBMCs.

Source study methods: Amplified reference gene primers provided the basis for estimating nucleated cell counts. The method was immunoSEQ multiplex PCR; TCRdb's version includes in-frame clones alone and lacks a portion of them. Clonal size and the V and J genes are those of that table, whereas D and trimming came from the DNA. The sample includes 90,000 to 100,000 clones, approximately 85% of them seen just once. This CDR3 is built from 14 residues. Germline CDR1 is SGHRS and CDR2 is YFSETQ. V trimming: 6 bases; J trimming: 3 bases; junction bases outside the gene matches: 7. The specimen sequenced was peripheral blood. The rearrangement joins TRBV5-1 to TRBJ1-2; 8 positions agree with TRBD1. The TCR originated in a human donor in a cohort sampled during active COVID-19. CDR3 nucleotide sequence: TGCGCCAGCAACCTCGGACAGGGACACTATGGCTACACCTTC. It encodes CASNLGQGHYGYTF. The complete variable domain, with remaining parts taken from reference TRBV5-1 and TRBJ1-2, reads KAGVTQTPRYLIKTRGQQVTLSCSPISGHRSVSWYQQTPGQGLQFLFEYFSETQRNKGNFPGRFSGRQFSNSRSEMNVSTLELGDSALYLCASNLGQGHYGYTFGSGTRLTVV.